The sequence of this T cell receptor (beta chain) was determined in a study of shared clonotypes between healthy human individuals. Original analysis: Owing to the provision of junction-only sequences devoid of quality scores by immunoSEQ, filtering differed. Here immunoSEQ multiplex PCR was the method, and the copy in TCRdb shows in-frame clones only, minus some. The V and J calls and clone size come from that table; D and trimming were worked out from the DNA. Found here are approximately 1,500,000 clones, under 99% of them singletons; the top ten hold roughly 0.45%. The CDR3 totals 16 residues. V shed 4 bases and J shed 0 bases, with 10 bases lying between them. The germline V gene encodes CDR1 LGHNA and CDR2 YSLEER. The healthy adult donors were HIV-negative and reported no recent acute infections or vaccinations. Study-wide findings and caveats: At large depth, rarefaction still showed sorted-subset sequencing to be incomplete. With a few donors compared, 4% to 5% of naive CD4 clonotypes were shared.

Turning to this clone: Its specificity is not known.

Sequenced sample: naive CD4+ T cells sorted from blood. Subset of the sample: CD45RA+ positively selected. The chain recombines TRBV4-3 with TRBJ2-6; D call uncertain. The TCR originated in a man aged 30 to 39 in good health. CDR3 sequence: CASSPGPGSGANVLTF. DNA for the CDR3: TGCGCCAGCAGCCCTGGTCCCGGCTCTGGGGCCAACGTCCTGACTTTC.